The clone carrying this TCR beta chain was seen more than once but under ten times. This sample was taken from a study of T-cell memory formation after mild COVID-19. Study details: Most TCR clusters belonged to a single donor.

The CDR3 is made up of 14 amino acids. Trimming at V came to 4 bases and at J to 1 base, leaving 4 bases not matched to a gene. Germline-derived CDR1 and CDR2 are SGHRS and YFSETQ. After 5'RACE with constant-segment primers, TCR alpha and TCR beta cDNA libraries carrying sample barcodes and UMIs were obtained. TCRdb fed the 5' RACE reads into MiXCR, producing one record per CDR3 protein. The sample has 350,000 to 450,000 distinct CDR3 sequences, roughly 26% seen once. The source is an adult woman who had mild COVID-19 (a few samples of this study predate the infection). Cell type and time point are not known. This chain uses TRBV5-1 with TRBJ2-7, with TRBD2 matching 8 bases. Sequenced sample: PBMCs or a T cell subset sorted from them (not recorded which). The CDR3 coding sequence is TGCGCCAGCAGCGTTAGCGGGGCTTCCTACGAGCAGTACTTC. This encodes CASSVSGASYEQYF.